One T cell receptor (beta chain) is described in this entry. Its antigen is unidentified. Germline CDR1 SGHVS, CDR2 FNYEAQ. The V end lost 0 bases, the J end lost 1 base, and 4 bases lay between the germline ends. This CDR3 comprises 14 residues. Building of the TCR beta libraries involved iRepertoire HTBI primers and Arm-PCR of CDR3 regions. From the multiplex PCR reads, TCRdb called clonotypes with MiXCR, one entry per CDR3 protein. The sample contains roughly 350,000 distinct CDR3 sequences, around 15% of which appear only once. This specimen belongs to a study of regulatory T cells in long-lasting Graves disease. Study-wide points: The TCR repertoire of persistent Graves' patients was less diverse than that of newly diagnosed ones. Among persistent patients, a larger number of public clonotypes were shared (around 2,700) than among newly diagnosed patients (roughly 1,000).

Time point given: newly diagnosed GD, antithyroid drugs for less than 3 months. Isolated PBMC RNA provided the starting material for the TCR library. This same sample was also taken into another study, of T cells in Graves' hyperthyroidism and ophthalmopathy. As reported in that work: TCR CDR3 underwent first-round RT-PCR with the HTBI primer set. The model identified upcoming ophthalmopathy a median about 7.1 months ahead of onset.

The sequence was collected from a woman younger than 35 with Graves disease. Sequenced here: peripheral blood mononuclear cells (PBMCs), sampled at new diagnosis, from a patient treated with antithyroid drugs. J is TRBJ2-1 and V is TRBV7-6; D remains unclear. This CDR3 is CASSLALSYNEQFF. CDR3 DNA: TGTGCCAGCAGCTTAGCTTTATCCTACAATGAGCAGTTCTTC.